This T cell receptor beta chain was found in a study of glioma-infiltrating T cells. Findings and caveats of the study: Only very few CDR3 sequences appeared in both tissue and blood.

Germline CDR1 and CDR2: SGHTA and FQGNSA. The V gene lost 4 bases and the J gene lost 4 bases, with 12 bases spanning the gap. CDR3 length: 14 residues. The iRepertoire nested amplicon-rescue multiplex PCR amplified TCR alpha and beta CDR3s from RNA. TCRdb processed the multiplex PCR reads anew with MiXCR; each CDR3 protein has one entry. The table records about 130,000 distinct CDR3 sequences, roughly a quarter of them present only once. This clonotype occurred many times. Its antigen is not known. Source material: glioma tissue, nonneoplastic brain tissue, or PBMCs (not recorded which). The sequence was collected from a human donor with low-grade glioma or glioblastoma, undergoing nonglioma brain surgery, or in good health (not recorded which). V is TRBV7-2 and J is TRBJ2-3; no definite D call. CDR3 DNA: TGTGCCAGCAGCTACGATAGAACCGCAGATACGCAGTATTTT. Its translation is CASSYDRTADTQYF.